The source of this T cell receptor (beta chain) is a study of T-cell memory formation after mild COVID-19. This clonotype was detected ten times or more. Using its own MiXCR run on the 5' RACE reads, TCRdb lists one record per CDR3 protein. The data show 180,000 or so distinct CDR3 sequences, 9.5% to 13% seen once. V lost 5 bases to trimming and J lost 4 bases; unmatched junction nucleotides: 9. The length of the CDR3 is 16 residues. Sequencing was done on a sample of PBMCs or a T cell subset sorted from them (not recorded which). The genes are TRBV12-3 or TRBV12-4 and TRBJ2-2, with TRBD1 identical over 8 bases. This TCR came from a young man who had mild COVID-19 (a few samples of this study predate the infection). Cell type and time point are not known. CDR3 nucleotide sequence: TGTGCCAGCAGTCTCGGACAGGGAGGCGGCACCGGGGAGCTGTTTTTT. It yields the protein CASSLGQGGGTGELFF.